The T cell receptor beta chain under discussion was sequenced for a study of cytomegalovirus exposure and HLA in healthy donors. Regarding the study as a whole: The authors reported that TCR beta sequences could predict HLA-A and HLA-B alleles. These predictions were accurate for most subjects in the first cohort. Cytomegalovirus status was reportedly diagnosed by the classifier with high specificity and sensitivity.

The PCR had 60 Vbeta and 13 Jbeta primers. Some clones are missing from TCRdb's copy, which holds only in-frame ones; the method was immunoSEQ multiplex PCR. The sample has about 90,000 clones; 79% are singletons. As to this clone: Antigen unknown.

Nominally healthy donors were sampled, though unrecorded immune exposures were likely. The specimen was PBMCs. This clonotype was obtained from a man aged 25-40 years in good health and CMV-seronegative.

The CDR3 loop reads CASSVTENQPQHF. CDR3 coding DNA: TGTGCCAGCAGTGTGACAGAGAATCAGCCCCAGCATTTT. V gene TRBV6-4 combines with J gene TRBJ1-5, with a weak D call TRBD1 (5 bases). Germline V CDR1 and CDR2: MRHNA, SNTAGT. CDR3 length equals 13 residues. V lost 4 bases, J lost 4 bases, and 8 bases lay in between.